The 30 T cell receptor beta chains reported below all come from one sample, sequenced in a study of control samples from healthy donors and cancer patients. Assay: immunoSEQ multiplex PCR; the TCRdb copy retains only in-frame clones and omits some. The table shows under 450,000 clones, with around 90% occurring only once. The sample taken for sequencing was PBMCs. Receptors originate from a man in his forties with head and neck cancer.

In DNA, the CDR3 is TGCAGCGTTGTGGGACAGGGTGCTGGAAACACCATATATTTT. It specifies CSVVGQGAGNTIYF. This sequence joins TRBV29-1 and TRBJ1-3, with 9 bases fitting TRBD1. CDR3 length: 14 residues. CDR1 is SQVTM and CDR2 is ANQGSEA in the germline V gene. Trimming removed 4 bases from V and 2 bases from J; junction bases left unmatched: 3.

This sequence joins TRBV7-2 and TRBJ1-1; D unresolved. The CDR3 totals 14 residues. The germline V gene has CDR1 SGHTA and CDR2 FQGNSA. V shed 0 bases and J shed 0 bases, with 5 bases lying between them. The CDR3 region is CASSLAGMNTEAFF. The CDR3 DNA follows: TGTGCCAGCAGCTTAGCGGGAATGAACACTGAAGCTTTCTTT.

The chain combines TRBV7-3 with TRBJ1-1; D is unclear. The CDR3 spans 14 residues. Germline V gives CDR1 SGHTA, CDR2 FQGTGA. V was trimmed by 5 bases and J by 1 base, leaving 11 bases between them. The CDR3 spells CASSLLVGNTEAFF. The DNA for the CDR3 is TGTGCCAGCAGCCTGCTAGTGGGGAACACTGAAGCTTTCTTT.

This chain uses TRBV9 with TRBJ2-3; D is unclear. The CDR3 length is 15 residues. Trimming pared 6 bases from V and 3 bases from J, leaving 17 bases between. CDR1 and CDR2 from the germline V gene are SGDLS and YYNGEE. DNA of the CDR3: TGTGCCAGCACCTTCGGCGGAGTACCTACAGATACGCAGTATTTT. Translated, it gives CASTFGGVPTDTQYF.

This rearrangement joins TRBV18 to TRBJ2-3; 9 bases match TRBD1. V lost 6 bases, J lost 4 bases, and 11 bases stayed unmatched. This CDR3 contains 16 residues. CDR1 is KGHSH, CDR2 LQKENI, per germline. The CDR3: CASSRSTTGGPDTQYF. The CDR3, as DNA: TGTGCCAGCTCGCGTTCGACGACAGGGGGTCCAGATACGCAGTATTTT.

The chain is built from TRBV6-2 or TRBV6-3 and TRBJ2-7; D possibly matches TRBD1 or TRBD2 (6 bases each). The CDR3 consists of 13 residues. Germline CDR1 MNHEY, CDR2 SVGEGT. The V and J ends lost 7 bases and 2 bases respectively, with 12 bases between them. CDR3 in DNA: TGTGCCAGCAACCCGGGGGCCACCTACGAGCAGTACTTC. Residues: CASNPGATYEQYF.

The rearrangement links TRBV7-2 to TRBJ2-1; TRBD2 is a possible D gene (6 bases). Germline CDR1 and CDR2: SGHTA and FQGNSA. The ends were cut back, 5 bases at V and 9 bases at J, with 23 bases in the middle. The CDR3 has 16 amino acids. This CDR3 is CASSPGTATFSGEQFF. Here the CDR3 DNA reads TGTGCCAGCAGCCCAGGGACTGCCACGTTCTCGGGTGAGCAGTTCTTC.

The CDR3, as DNA: TGTGCCACCAGTGACCCGGGACTAGCCTCAGATACGCAGTATTTT. It yields the protein CATSDPGLASDTQYF. This chain connects TRBV24-1 to TRBJ2-3; 9 bases map to TRBD2. Germline lookup yields CDR1 KGHDR and CDR2 SFDVKD. With V trimmed by 4 bases and J by 4 bases, 5 bases remained unmatched. The CDR3 covers 15 residues.

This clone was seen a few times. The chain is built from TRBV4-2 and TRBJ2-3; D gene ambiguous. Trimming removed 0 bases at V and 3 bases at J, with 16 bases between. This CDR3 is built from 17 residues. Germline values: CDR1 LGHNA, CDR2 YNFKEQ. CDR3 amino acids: CASSQDMGRPSTDTQYF. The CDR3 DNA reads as TGTGCCAGCAGCCAAGATATGGGCAGGCCCTCAACAGATACGCAGTATTTT.

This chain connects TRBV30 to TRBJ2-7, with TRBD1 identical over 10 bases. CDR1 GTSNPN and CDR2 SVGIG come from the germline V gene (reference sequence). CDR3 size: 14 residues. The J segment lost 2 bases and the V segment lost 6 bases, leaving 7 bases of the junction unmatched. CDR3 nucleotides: TGTGCCTGCGTCGGGACAGGGGTCCCCTACGAGCAGTACTTC. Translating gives CACVGTGVPYEQYF.

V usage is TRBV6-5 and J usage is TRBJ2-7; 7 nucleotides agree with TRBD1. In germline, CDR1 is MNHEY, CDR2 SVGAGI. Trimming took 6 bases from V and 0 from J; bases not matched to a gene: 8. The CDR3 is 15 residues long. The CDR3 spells CASSPSGTASYEQYF. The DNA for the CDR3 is TGTGCCAGCAGCCCCTCCGGGACAGCCTCCTACGAGCAGTACTTC.

The CDR3 here is CASSLGGGSSYEQYF. The CDR3 DNA follows: TGTGCCAGCAGCTTAGGGGGCGGAAGCTCCTACGAGCAGTACTTC. The chain recombines TRBV9 with TRBJ2-7, with 7 bases fitting TRBD1. This CDR3 is built from 15 residues. V shed 4 bases, J shed 0 bases, and the junction held 7 bases outside the gene matches. Per the germline V gene, CDR1 is SGDLS and CDR2 is YYNGEE.

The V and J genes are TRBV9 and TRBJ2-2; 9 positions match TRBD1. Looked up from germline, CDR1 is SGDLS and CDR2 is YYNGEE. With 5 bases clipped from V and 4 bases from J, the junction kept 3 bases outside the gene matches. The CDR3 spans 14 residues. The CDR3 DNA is TGTGCCAGCAGTGGACAGGGGTCCACCGGGGAGCTGTTTTTT. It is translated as CASSGQGSTGELFF.

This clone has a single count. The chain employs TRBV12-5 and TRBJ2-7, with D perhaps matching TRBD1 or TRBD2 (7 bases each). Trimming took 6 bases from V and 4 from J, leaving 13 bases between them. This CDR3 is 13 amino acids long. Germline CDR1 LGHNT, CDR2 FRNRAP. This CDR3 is CASGQGGRYEQYF. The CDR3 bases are TGTGCTAGTGGCCAGGGGGGGCGTTACGAGCAGTACTTC.

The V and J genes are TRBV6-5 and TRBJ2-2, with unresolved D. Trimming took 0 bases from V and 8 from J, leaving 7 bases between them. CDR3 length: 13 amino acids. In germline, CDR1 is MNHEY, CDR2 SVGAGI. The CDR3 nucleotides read TGTGCCAGCAGTTACTCGATCGGGGGGGAGCTGTTTTTT. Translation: CASSYSIGGELFF.

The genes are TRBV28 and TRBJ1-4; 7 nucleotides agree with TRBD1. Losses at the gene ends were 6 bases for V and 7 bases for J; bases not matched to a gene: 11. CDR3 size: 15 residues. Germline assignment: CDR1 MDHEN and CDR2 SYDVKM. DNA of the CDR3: TGTGCCAGCAGCCCCAGGGGGGGCGAGGGTGAAAAACTGTTTTTT. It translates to CASSPRGGEGEKLFF.

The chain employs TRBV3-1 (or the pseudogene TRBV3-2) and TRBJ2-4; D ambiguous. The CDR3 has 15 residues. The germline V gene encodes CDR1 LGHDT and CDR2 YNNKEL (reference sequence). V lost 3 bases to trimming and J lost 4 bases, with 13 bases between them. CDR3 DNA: TGTGCCAGCAGCCACTCCGGGCCTCAAAAAAACATTCAGTACTTC. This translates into CASSHSGPQKNIQYF.

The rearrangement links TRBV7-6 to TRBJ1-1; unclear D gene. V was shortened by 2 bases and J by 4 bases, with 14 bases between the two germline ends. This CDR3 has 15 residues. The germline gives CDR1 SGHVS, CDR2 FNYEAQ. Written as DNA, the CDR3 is TGTGCCAGCAGCTTACTTCAGCGATCGAGCACTGAAGCTTTCTTT. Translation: CASSLLQRSSTEAFF.

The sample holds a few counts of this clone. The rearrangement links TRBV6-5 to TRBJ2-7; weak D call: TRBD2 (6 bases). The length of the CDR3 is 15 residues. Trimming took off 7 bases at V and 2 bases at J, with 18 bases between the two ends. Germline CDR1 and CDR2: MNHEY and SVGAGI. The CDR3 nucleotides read TGTGCCAGCACCCAGAGCGGCGGACTAACCTACGAGCAGTACTTC. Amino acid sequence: CASTQSGGLTYEQYF.

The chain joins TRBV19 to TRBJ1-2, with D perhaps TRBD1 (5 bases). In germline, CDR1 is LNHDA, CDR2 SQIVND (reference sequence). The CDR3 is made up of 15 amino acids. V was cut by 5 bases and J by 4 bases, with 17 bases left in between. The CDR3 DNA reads TGTGCCAGTAGTCCAACCTCCGGGACGGTCTATGGCTACACCTTC. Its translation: CASSPTSGTVYGYTF.

The CDR3, as DNA: TGTGCCAGCAGTTTCGCCCCATCCTACGAGCAGTACTTC. Translated, it gives CASSFAPSYEQYF. This chain connects TRBV28 to TRBJ2-7; the D is unclear. Looked up from germline, CDR1 is MDHEN and CDR2 is SYDVKM. Deletions cut 3 bases from V and 1 base from J, with 7 bases between. CDR3 length: 13 residues.

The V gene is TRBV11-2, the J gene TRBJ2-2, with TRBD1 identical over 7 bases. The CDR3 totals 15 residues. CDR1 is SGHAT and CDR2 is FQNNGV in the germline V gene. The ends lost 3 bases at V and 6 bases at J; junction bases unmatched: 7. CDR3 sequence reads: CASSLVTGAPGELFF. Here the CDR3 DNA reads TGTGCCAGCAGCTTGGTCACAGGGGCCCCCGGGGAGCTGTTTTTT.

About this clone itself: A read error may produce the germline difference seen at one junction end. CDR3 in DNA: TGTACCAGCAGCAGTCATCCTTTTGGGACCGGGGAGCTGTTTTTT. Translating it yields CTSSSHPFGTGELFF. The chain employs TRBV6-5 and TRBJ2-2; D call uncertain. The CDR3 is made up of 15 amino acids. The V gene's germline CDR1 is MNHEY and CDR2 SVGAGI.

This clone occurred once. The CDR3 loop reads CASSSRTGRYGYTF. DNA of the CDR3: TGTGCCAGCAGCTCACGGACAGGACGCTATGGCTACACCTTC. The V call is TRBV7-8, the J call TRBJ1-2; TRBD1 aligns across 7 bases. V gave up 4 bases and J gave up 4 bases; unmatched junction bases: 6. This CDR3 region has 14 residues. Germline V gives CDR1 SGHVS, CDR2 FQNEAQ.

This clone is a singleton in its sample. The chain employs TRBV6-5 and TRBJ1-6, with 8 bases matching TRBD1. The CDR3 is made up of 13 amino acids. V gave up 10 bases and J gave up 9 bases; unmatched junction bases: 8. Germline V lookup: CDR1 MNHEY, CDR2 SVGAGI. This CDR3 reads CATADRVGSPLHF. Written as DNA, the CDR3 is TGTGCCACCGCGGACAGGGTTGGTTCACCCCTCCACTTT.

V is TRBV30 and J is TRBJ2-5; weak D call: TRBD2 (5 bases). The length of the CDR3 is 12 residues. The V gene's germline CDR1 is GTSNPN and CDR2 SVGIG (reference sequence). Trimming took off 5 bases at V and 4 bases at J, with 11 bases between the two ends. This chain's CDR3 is CAWAGGGETQYF. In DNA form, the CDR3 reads TGTGCCTGGGCTGGAGGTGGAGAGACCCAGTACTTC. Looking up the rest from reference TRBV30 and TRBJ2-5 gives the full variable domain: SQTIHQWPATLVQPVGSPLSLECTVEGTSNPNLYWYRQAAGRGLQLLFYSVGIGQISSEVPQNLSASRPQDRQFILSSKKLLLSDSGFYLCAWAGGGETQYFGPGTRLLVL.

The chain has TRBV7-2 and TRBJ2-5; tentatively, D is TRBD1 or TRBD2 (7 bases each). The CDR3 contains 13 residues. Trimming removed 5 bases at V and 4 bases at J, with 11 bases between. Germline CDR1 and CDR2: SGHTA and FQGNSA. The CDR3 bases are TGTGCCAGCAGCCAGGGGGGGGGAGAGACCCAGTACTTC. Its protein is CASSQGGGETQYF.

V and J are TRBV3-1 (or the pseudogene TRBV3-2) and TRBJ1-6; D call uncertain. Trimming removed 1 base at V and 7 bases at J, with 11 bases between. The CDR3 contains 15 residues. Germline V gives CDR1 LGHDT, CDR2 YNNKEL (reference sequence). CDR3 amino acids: CASSQVWVGNSPLHF. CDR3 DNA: TGTGCCAGCAGCCAAGTTTGGGTGGGCAATTCACCCCTCCACTTT.

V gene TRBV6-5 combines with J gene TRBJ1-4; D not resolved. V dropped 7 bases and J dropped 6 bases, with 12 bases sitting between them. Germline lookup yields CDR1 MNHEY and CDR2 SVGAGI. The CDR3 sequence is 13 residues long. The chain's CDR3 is CASNPKRDEKLFF. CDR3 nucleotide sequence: TGTGCCAGCAATCCCAAACGGGATGAAAAACTGTTTTTT.

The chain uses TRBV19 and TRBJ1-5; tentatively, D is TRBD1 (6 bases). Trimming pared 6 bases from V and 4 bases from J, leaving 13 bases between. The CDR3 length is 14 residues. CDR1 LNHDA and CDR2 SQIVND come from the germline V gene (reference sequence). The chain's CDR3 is CASSLGQLNQPQHF. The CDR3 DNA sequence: TGTGCCAGTAGCCTTGGACAGTTAAATCAGCCCCAGCATTTT. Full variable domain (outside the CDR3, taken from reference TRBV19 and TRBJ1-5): DGGITQSPKYLFRKEGQNVTLSCEQNLNHDAMYWYRQDPGQGLRLIYYSQIVNDFQKGDIAEGYSVSREKKESFPLTVTSAQKNPTAFYLCASSLGQLNQPQHFGDGTRLSIL.